This T cell receptor (beta chain) came from a study of blood T cell repertoires in COVID-19 (dated by TCRdb to 2020 to 2021). As for the study more broadly: Samples covering the acute and convalescent phases of COVID-19 were provided by collaborators in the United States, Italy and Spain. The prospective study material was composed of cDNA or gDNA derived from T cells, B-cell-depleted T cells, or PBMCs. Deeply sampled blood TCRbeta repertoires from subjects exposed to, actively infected with, or recovered from COVID-19 were included in the dataset. The repertoires were released in a freely available public database meant as a resource for research on the immune response to SARS-CoV-2. Samples were obtained from the ongoing ImmuneRACE study (first 160 participants) and from 1,254 subjects provided by 6 global collaborators. Sample metadata almost always included a de-identified subject ID, COVID-19 status, age in years and sex. HLA class I and class II types, where available, came from metadata supplied by the sample provider rather than from assay-based typing.

Collaborating institutions collected whole blood in K2EDTA tubes following their own protocols. For TCRbeta analysis, collaborator samples were shipped as frozen whole blood, as isolated PBMCs, or as DNA extracted from either sample type. TCRbeta CDR3 regions were amplified from genomic DNA by means of the immunoSEQ Assay, a bias-controlled multiplex PCR. The original methods were these. The number of nucleated cells in each sample was estimated from the amplification of reference gene primers within the assay. To quantify the absolute abundance of each unique TCRbeta CDR3 rearrangement, sequence reads were collapsed and filtered. Productive Simpson clonality was computed per sample as the square root of Simpson's diversity index over productive rearrangements. Here the immuneACCESS table is served through TCRdb, limited to in-frame sequences with V and J called. Missing clones are a known gap in these copies; in checked studies unresolved V genes cover under half, and the rest lacks a known reason. V and J calls and clone size are given by that table; D and trimming were obtained from the DNA. The sample contains fewer than 30,000 clones, 75% to 90% of them found a single time. The top ten constitute approximately 15% of the sample.

The research as a whole found: How much clinical and demographic metadata was included differed by source and by participant, and the metadata was provided uncurated.

Points on this clone: The antigen it binds to is not known. No base quality information exists; no much larger clone differs at one position.

The CDR3 spans 15 residues, from the cysteine through the phenylalanine. Only the CDR3 DNA is retained, 45 bases long and in frame from the first base. Cut back by 5 bases and 0 bases, the V and J ends lie 13 bases apart. CDR1 and CDR2 were assigned from the germline V gene as SGHTA and FQGNSA. This TCR was recovered from a man aged 65 to 85 with active COVID-19. The sequenced sample was peripheral blood. The V and J segments used are TRBV7-2 and TRBJ2-5; TRBD1 could be the D gene, as 5 bases match. The DNA is as follows: TGTGCCAGCAGCGCAGCGACAGCGTACCAAGAGACCCAGTACTTC. This is translated as CASSAATAYQETQYF.